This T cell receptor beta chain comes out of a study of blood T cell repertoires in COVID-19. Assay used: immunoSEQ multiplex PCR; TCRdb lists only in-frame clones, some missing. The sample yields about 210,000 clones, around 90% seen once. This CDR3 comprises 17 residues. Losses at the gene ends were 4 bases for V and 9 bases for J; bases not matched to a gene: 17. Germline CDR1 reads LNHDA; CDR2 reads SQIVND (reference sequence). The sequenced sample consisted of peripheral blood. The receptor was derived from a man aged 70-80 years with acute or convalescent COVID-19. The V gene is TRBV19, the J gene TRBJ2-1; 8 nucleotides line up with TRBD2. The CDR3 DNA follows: TGTGCCAGTAGTAACCCAAAGAGGGGACTAGGACGGAGTGAGCAGTTCTTC. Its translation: CASSNPKRGLGRSEQFF.